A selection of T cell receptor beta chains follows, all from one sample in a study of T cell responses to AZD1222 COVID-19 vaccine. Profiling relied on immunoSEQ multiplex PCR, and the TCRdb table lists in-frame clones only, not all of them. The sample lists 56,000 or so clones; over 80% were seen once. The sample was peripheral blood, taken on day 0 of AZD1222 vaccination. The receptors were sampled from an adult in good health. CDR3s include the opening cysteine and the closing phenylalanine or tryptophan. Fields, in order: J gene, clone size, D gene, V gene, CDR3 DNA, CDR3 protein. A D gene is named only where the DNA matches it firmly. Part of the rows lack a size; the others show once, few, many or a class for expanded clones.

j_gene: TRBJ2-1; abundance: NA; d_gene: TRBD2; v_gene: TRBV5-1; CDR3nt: TGCGCCAGCAGCTGGAGGACTAGTAGCGATGAGCAGTTCTTC; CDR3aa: CASSWRTSSDEQFF
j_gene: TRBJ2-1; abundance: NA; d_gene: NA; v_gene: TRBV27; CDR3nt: TGTGCCAGCAGGGGGGCTCCGGGTTTCGGGGAGCAGTTCTTC; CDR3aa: CASRGAPGFGEQFF
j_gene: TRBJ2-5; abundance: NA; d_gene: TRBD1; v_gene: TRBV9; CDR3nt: TGTGCCAGCAGCGTAACATCAGGGACAGCCCTCCAAGAGACCCAGTACTTC; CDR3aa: CASSVTSGTALQETQYF
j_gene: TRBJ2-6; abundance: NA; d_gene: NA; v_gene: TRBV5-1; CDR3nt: TGCGCCAGCAGCTTGTCTGGGAGTACTGGGGCCAACGTCCTGACTTTC; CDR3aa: CASSLSGSTGANVLTF
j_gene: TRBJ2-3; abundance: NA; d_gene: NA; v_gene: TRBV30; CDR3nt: TGTGCCTGGACCCTCGGGGGAGCAGGTTATACGCAGTATTTT; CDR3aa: CAWTLGGAGYTQYF
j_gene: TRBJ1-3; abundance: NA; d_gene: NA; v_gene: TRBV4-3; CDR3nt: TGCGCCAGCAGCCAAGAGCGCCTCGGGGTCCGCGCCACCATATATTTT; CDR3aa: CASSQERLGVRATIYF
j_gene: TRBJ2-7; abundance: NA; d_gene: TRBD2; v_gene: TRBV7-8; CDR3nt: TGTGCCAGCAGCCGAGAGGGTAGCGGGGGTTACGAGCAGTACTTC; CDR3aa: CASSREGSGGYEQYF
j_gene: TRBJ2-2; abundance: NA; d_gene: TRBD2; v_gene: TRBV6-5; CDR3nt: TGTGCCAGCAGTTATAGGTCTAGCGGGAACACCGGGGAGCTGTTTTTT; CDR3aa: CASSYRSSGNTGELFF
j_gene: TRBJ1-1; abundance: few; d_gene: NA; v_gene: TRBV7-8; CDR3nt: TGTGCCAGCAGCTTAGGTCGGAACACTGAAGCTTTCTTT; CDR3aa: CASSLGRNTEAFF
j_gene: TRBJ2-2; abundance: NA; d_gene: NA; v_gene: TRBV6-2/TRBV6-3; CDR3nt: TGTGCCAGCAGTCAATCGTTCCATTCGACAGCCTCCACCGGGGAGCTGTTTTTT; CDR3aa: CASSQSFHSTASTGELFF
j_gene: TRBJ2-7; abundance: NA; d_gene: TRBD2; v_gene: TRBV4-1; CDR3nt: TGCGCCAGCAGCCAAGGGACTAGCGGATTATACGAGCAGTACTTC; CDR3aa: CASSQGTSGLYEQYF
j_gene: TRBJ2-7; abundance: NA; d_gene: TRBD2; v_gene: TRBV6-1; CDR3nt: TGTGCCAGCAGTGTCGGACTAGCGGGAAGTCTAAGAACCTACGAGCAGTACTTC; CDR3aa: CASSVGLAGSLRTYEQYF
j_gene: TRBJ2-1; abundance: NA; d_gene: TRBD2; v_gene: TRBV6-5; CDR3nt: TGTGCCAGCAGTTACGTAACTAGCGGGACCCCGAATCTTCAGTTCTTC; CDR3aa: CASSYVTSGTPNLQFF
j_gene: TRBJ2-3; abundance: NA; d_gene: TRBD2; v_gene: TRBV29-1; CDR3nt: TGCAGCGTTGGACGACTAGCGGGGTCCACAGATACGCAGTATTTT; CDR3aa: CSVGRLAGSTDTQYF
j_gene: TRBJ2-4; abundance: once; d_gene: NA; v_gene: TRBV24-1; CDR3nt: TGTGCCACCAGTGACCTTCCTGCGCTAGCCAAAAACATTCAGTACTTC; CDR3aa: CATSDLPALAKNIQYF
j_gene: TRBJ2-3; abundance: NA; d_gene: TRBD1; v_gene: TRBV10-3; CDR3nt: TGTGCCATCAGCCCGGGACAGCTCACAGATACGCAGTATTTT; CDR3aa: CAISPGQLTDTQYF
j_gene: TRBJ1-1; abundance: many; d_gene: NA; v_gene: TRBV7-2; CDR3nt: TGTGCCAGCAGCTCGTCGGGGGGCCGGACTGAAGCTTTCTTT; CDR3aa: CASSSSGGRTEAFF
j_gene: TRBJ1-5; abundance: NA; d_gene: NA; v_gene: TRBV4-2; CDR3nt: TGTGCCAGCAGCCAAGTAGGGGGACGGAGTCAGCCCCAGCATTTT; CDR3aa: CASSQVGGRSQPQHF
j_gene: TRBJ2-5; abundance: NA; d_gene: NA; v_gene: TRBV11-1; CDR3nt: TGTGCCAGCGGGCAAGAGACCCAGTACTTC; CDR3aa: CASGQETQYF
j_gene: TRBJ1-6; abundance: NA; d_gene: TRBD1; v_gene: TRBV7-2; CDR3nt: TGTGCCAGCAGCGGCGACAGGGACTCACCCCTCCACTTT; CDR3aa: CASSGDRDSPLHF
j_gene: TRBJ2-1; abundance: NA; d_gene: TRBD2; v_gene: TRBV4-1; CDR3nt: TGCGCCAGCAGCCAAGATCGGGCTAGCGGGGGATCCTACAATGAGCAGTTCTTC; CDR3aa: CASSQDRASGGSYNEQFF
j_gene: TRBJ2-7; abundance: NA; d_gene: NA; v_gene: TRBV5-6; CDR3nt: TGTGCCAGCAGCTTGGTCGGGGACGAGCAGTACTTC; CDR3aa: CASSLVGDEQYF
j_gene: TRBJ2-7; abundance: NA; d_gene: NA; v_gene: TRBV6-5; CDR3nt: TGTGCCAGCAGTTACCTAGGCCCCGGGGCCTACGAGCAGTACTTC; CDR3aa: CASSYLGPGAYEQYF
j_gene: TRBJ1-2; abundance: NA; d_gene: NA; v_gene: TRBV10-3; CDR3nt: TGTGCCATCAGTGAGTCAAATTCTGGCTACACCTTC; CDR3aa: CAISESNSGYTF
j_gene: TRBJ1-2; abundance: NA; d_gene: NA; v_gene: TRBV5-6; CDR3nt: TGTGCCAGCAGCTTGGGTAGCCAGGGCTACACCTTC; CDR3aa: CASSLGSQGYTF
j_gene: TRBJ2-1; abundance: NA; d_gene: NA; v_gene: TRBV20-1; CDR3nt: TGCAGTGCTAGTTGGGCCCGGGATGAGCAGTTCTTC; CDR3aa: CSASWARDEQFF
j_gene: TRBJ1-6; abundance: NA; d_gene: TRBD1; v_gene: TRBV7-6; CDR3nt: TGTGCCAGCAGTCGAGGGGGCAACTCCTATAATTCACCCCTCCACTTT; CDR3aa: CASSRGGNSYNSPLHF
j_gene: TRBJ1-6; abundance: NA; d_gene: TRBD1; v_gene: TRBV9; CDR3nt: TGTGCCAGCAGCGCGGGACAGGGGGGTAATTCACCCCTCCACTTT; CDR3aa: CASSAGQGGNSPLHF
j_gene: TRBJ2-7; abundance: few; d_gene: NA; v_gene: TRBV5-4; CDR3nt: TGTGCCAGCAGCTCTGGGTTCTCGGCTTCCTACGAGCAGTACTTC; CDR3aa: CASSSGFSASYEQYF
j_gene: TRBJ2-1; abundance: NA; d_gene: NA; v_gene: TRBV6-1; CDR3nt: TGTGCCAGCAGGGAAGTCAATGAGCAGTTCTTC; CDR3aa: CASREVNEQFF
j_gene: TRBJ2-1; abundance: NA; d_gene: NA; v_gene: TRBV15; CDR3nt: TGTGCCACCAGCAGAGGGTGGGGTGGCGTTAATGAGCAGTTCTTC; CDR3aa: CATSRGWGGVNEQFF
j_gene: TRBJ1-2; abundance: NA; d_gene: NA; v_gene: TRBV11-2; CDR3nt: TGTGCCAGCAGTCTGATGGGGGGCAACTATGGCTACACCTTC; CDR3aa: CASSLMGGNYGYTF
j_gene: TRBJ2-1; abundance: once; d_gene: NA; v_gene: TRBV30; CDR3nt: TGTGCCTGGAGTGGGTATGGAGGAAATTACAATGAGCAGTTCTTC; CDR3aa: CAWSGYGGNYNEQFF
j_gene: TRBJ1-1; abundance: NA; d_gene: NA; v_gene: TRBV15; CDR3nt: TGTGCCACCAGCAGACAGGGGAACACTGAAGCTTTCTTT; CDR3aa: CATSRQGNTEAFF
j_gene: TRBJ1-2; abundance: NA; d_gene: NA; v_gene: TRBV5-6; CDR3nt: TGTGCCAGCAGTCTCCTAGACAGGCCGTCGGGCTACACCTTC; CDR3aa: CASSLLDRPSGYTF
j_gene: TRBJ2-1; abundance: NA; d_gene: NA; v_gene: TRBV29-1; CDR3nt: TGCAGCGTTGAGATAGGTTTCCGCAATGAGCAGTTCTTC; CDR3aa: CSVEIGFRNEQFF
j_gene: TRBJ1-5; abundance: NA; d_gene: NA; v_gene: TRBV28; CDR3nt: TGTGCCAGCAGTTTCAGTTCGGCGCAGGGAAGCAATCAGCCCCAGCATTTT; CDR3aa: CASSFSSAQGSNQPQHF
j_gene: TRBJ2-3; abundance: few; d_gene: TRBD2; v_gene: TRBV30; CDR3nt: TGTGCCGGAGCGGGAGGGCGAGGTACGCAGTATTTT; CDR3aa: CAGAGGRGTQYF
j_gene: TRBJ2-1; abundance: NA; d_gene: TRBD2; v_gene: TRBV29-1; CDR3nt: TGCAGCGTTGAAGGGACCGGGACTAGCGTTAATGAGCAGTTCTTC; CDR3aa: CSVEGTGTSVNEQFF
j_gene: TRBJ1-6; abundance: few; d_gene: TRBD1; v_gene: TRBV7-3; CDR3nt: TGTGCCAGCAGCCAGACAGGGGATTCACCCCTCCACTTT; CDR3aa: CASSQTGDSPLHF
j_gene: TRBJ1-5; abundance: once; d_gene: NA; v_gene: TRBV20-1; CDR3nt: TGCAGTGCTAGTCTTCAGGGCGGATATCAGCCCCAGCATTTT; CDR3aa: CSASLQGGYQPQHF
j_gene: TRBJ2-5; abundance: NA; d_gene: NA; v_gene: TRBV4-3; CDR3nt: TGCGCCAGCAGCCAAGAACGGGTCTACCAAGAGACCCAGTACTTC; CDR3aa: CASSQERVYQETQYF
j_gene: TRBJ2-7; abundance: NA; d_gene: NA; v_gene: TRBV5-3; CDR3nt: TGTGCCAGAAGCTTGATTCCGGACTATTACGAGCAGTACTTC; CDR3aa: CARSLIPDYYEQYF
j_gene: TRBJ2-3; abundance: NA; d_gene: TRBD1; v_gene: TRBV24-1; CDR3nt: TGTGCCACCAATGGTCGGGACAGGGAATTAGATACGCAGTATTTT; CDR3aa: CATNGRDRELDTQYF
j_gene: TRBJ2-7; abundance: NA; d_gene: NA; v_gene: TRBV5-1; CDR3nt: TGCGCCAGCAGCCGGTGGGGGGGCGCCGAGCAGTACTTC; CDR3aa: CASSRWGGAEQYF
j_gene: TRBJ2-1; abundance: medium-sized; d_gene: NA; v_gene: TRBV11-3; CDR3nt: TGTGCCAGCAGCTGGGGGACGACCGAACAAAGCTCCTACAATGAGCAGTTCTTC; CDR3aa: CASSWGTTEQSSYNEQFF
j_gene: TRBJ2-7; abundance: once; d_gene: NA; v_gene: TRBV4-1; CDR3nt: TGCGCCAGCAGCCAAGATGGCGCTCGCTACGAGCAGTACTTC; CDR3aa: CASSQDGARYEQYF
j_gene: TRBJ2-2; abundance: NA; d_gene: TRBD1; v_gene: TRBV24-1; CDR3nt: TGTGCCACCAGTGAAGTCGACAGGGGGAACACCGGGGAGCTGTTTTTT; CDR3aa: CATSEVDRGNTGELFF
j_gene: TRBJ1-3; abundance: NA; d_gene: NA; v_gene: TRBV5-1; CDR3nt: TGCGCCAGCAGCCCCGGGCAGCCATCCTCTGGAAACACCATATATTTT; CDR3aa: CASSPGQPSSGNTIYF
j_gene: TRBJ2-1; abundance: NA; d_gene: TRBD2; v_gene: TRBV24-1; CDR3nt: TGTGCCACGGCGGGTAGCGGGGTATACAATGAGCAGTTCTTC; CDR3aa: CATAGSGVYNEQFF